These 10 T cell receptor beta chains share one sample of origin, sequenced in a study of blood T cell repertoires in COVID-19. Sequenced by immunoSEQ multiplex PCR; TCRdb stores in-frame clones only, minus some. This table has about 160,000 clones, roughly 90% appearing once. Sequencing input: PBMCs or T cells enriched from blood (not recorded which). These receptors originate from a woman aged 45-65 years who had recovered from COVID-19.

V and J are TRBV7-2 and TRBJ2-1, with 9 positions matching TRBD2. Looked up from germline, CDR1 is SGHTA and CDR2 is FQGNSA. This CDR3 contains 14 residues. Losses at the gene ends were 5 bases for V and 9 bases for J; bases not matched to a gene: 8. The CDR3: CASSVPGLASEQFF. DNA for the CDR3: TGTGCCAGCAGCGTACCGGGACTAGCAAGTGAGCAGTTCTTC.

The chain links TRBV5-8 to TRBJ1-5; D uncertain. CDR1 and CDR2 from the germline V gene are SGHTS and YDEGEE. This CDR3 has 18 amino acids. V was shortened by 1 base and J by 0 bases, with 17 bases between the two germline ends. The CDR3, as DNA: TGTGCCAGCAGCTTGCGAGGAGCCCCGGTATCTAGCAATCAGCCCCAGCATTTT. It specifies CASSLRGAPVSSNQPQHF.

The genes are TRBV21-1 and TRBJ2-5; the table's D call TRBD2 went unverified against the DNA. TRBV21-1 is a known pseudogene. This CDR3 is 18 amino acids long. This CDR3 is CASSKESLRGAPQETQYF. The DNA for the CDR3 is TGTGCCAGCAGCAAAGAGTCGTTGCGGGGGGCCCCCCAAGAGACCCAGTACTTC.

In DNA, the CDR3 is TGTGCCAGCAGCTTACGCGGGGGGCCCTATGATGAGCAGTTCTTC. Its translation: CASSLRGGPYDEQFF. The chain recombines TRBV7-2 with TRBJ2-1; 8 bases fit TRBD2. This CDR3 is 15 amino acids long. In germline, CDR1 is SGHTA, CDR2 FQGNSA. V lost 2 bases and J lost 8; bases outside the gene matches: 8.

This clone has just one count. This rearrangement joins TRBV14 to TRBJ2-1, with TRBD2 as a possible D gene (6 bases). The CDR3 sequence is 14 residues long. V was cut by 5 bases and J by 9 bases, with 17 bases left in between. Germline CDR1 and CDR2: SGHDN and FVKESK. CDR3 DNA: TGTGCCAGCAGCTTTTTCCCCGGGGGAGTTGAGCAGTTCTTC. It encodes CASSFFPGGVEQFF. The whole variable domain, remainder taken from reference TRBV14 and TRBJ2-1, is EAGVTQFPSHSVIEKGQTVTLRCDPISGHDNLYWYRRVMGKEIKFLLHFVKESKQDESGMPNNRFLAERTGGTYSTLKVQPAELEDSGVYFCASSFFPGGVEQFFGPGTRLTVL.

The CDR3 nucleotides are TGTGCCAGCAGCCAGGACGTAGGGGTTGATCAGCCCCAGCATTTT. This encodes CASSQDVGVDQPQHF. The chain carries TRBV4-2 and TRBJ1-5, with D possibly being TRBD1 (5 bases). Between the trimmed V and J ends, which lost 3 bases and 5 bases, there was a span of 14 bases. The CDR3 contains 15 residues. The germline V gene has CDR1 LGHNA and CDR2 YNFKEQ.

This chain connects TRBV7-3 to TRBJ2-7, with D unresolved. This CDR3 contains 13 residues. The germline gives CDR1 SGHTA, CDR2 FQGTGA. V dropped 5 bases and J dropped 7 bases, with 15 bases sitting between them. The CDR3 loop reads CASSQNAGVEQYF. The DNA for the CDR3 is TGTGCCAGCAGCCAGAATGCTGGAGTGGAGCAGTACTTC.

V and J are TRBV5-1 and TRBJ1-2; 9 nucleotides align to TRBD1. The V gene's germline CDR1 is SGHRS and CDR2 YFSETQ. The CDR3 consists of 14 residues. Trimming took 4 bases from V and 2 from J; bases not matched to a gene: 3. The CDR3 coding sequence is TGCGCCAGCAGCCCCGGGACAGGGAACTATGGCTACACCTTC. Residues: CASSPGTGNYGYTF.

The gene calls are TRBV7-2 and TRBJ1-1; tentative D call: TRBD1 (5 bases). CDR1 is SGHTA and CDR2 is FQGNSA in the germline V gene. V was pared by 3 bases and J by 3 bases, with 14 bases between. The CDR3 spans 15 residues. CDR3 sequence: CASSFSYRPDTEAFF. The CDR3 nucleotides read TGTGCCAGCAGCTTTTCCTACAGGCCAGACACTGAAGCTTTCTTT. Together with reference TRBV7-2 and TRBJ1-1, the CDR3 gives the full variable domain: GAGVSQSPSNKVTEKGKDVELRCDPISGHTALYWYRQSLGQGLEFLIYFQGNSAPDKSGLPSDRFSAERTGGSVSTLTIQRTQQEDSAVYLCASSFSYRPDTEAFFGQGTRLTVV.

The chain carries TRBV7-8 and TRBJ2-7, with TRBD2 as a possible D gene (7 bases). V gave up 4 bases and J gave up 2 bases, with 18 bases separating them. This CDR3 has 16 amino acids. CDR1 SGHVS and CDR2 FQNEAQ come from the germline V gene. CDR3: CASSSERGGDTYEQYF. CDR3 nucleotide sequence: TGTGCCAGCAGCTCCGAGAGGGGGGGAGATACCTACGAGCAGTACTTC.